The 25 T cell receptor beta chains below were found in one sample sequenced in a study of blood T cell repertoires in COVID-19. Generated by immunoSEQ multiplex PCR, the TCRdb table keeps only in-frame clones and is missing some. The sample has about 280,000 clones, about 88% seen once. The sequenced sample was PBMCs or T cells enriched from blood (not recorded which). All receptors derive from a woman aged 55 to 70 in a cohort exposed to, infected with or recovered from COVID-19 (not recorded which).

The V call is TRBV5-5, the J call TRBJ2-7; D is unresolved. This CDR3 is built from 11 residues. Per germline, CDR1 SGHKS and CDR2 YYEKEE (reference sequence). V was shortened by 2 bases and J by 2 bases, with 2 bases between the two germline ends. The CDR3 DNA reads TGTGCCAGCAGCTTTACCTACGAGCAGTACTTC. Translation gives CASSFTYEQYF.

This clone was detected once. The chain links TRBV30 to TRBJ1-2; D is possibly TRBD1 (5 bases). Looked up from germline, CDR1 is GTSNPN and CDR2 is SVGIG (reference sequence). V lost 5 bases to trimming and J lost 5 bases, with 15 bases between them. CDR3 length: 13 amino acids. The CDR3 DNA sequence: TGTGCCTGGGCTGGCACGGGACTATATGGCTACACCTTC. Translated, it gives CAWAGTGLYGYTF.

This chain links TRBV4-1 with TRBJ1-3, with 8 positions matching TRBD1. Per the germline V gene, CDR1 is MGHRA and CDR2 is YSYEKL. With 1 base clipped from V and 4 bases from J, the junction kept 6 bases outside the gene matches. CDR3 length: 16 residues. CDR3 nucleotides: TGCGCCAGCAGCCAAGGTCAGGGGGCGACGGGAAACACCATATATTTT. This encodes CASSQGQGATGNTIYF.

The rearrangement uses TRBV28 and TRBJ2-1; 8 bases line up with TRBD2. The CDR3 sequence is 15 residues long. Germline CDR1 MDHEN, CDR2 SYDVKM. After removal of 2 bases from V and 7 bases from J, the junction contained 7 bases not matched to a gene. Written as DNA, the CDR3 is TGTGCCAGCAGTTTAAAAAGGACTAGCAGGAATGAGCAGTTCTTC. Translating gives CASSLKRTSRNEQFF.

The V call is TRBV20-1, the J call TRBJ2-3; 12 bases align to TRBD2. This CDR3 is 16 amino acids long. The V and J ends lost 3 bases and 6 bases, in that order; junction bases with no gene match: 10. CDR1 is DFQATT and CDR2 is SNEGSKA in the germline V gene (reference sequence). In nucleotides, the CDR3 is TGCAGTGCTAGTGGGGCTAGCGGGAGGGCCACTGATACGCAGTATTTT. Protein sequence: CSASGASGRATDTQYF.

This chain joins TRBV4-2 and TRBJ2-3; TRBD2 agrees at 13 bases. CDR3 length equals 18 residues. From germline, CDR1 is LGHNA and CDR2 YNFKEQ. V lost 4 bases and J lost 2; bases outside the gene matches: 9. In DNA form, the CDR3 reads TGTGCCAGCAGCCCGGGACTAGCGGGGCCACCGTCCACAGATACGCAGTATTTT. Amino acids: CASSPGLAGPPSTDTQYF.

This clone was observed a few times. The rearrangement links TRBV6-5 to TRBJ1-1; maybe TRBD1 (5 bases). V dropped 2 bases and J dropped 4 bases, with 8 bases sitting between them. The germline V gene encodes CDR1 MNHEY and CDR2 SVGAGI. The CDR3 extends over 13 amino acids. CDR3 DNA: TGTGCCAGCAGTTACGGGCAGGGCACTGAAGCTTTCTTT. Translation gives CASSYGQGTEAFF.

This clone was found a few times. The chain uses TRBV2 and TRBJ2-2; TRBD1 aligns across 8 bases. The length of the CDR3 is 15 residues. The junction had 9 bases not matched to a gene; V was cut back by 8 bases and J by 4 bases. Germline V CDR1 and CDR2: SNHLY, FYNNEI. The CDR3 reads CASGQGGGGTGELFF. For the CDR3, the DNA is TGTGCCAGCGGACAGGGAGGAGGTGGCACCGGGGAGCTGTTTTTT.

This chain uses TRBV5-1 with TRBJ1-6, with a tentative D call TRBD1 (5 bases). This CDR3 has 14 amino acids. Germline V lookup: CDR1 SGHRS, CDR2 YFSETQ. V was trimmed by 6 bases and J by 9 bases, leaving 16 bases between them. The CDR3 DNA reads as TGCGCCAGCATGATGGGGGGATTGGGTTCACCCCTCCACTTT. It is translated as CASMMGGLGSPLHF.

The chain combines TRBV6-1 with TRBJ2-7; TRBD2 agrees at 10 bases. The J segment lost 0 bases and the V segment lost 4 bases, leaving 9 bases of the junction unmatched. CDR3 length: 17 amino acids. Germline V gene data show CDR1 as MNHNS and CDR2 as SASEGT. CDR3 in DNA: TGTGCCAGCAGTGGGCGGACTAGCGGCCTGAGCTCCTACGAGCAGTACTTC. This translates into CASSGRTSGLSSYEQYF.

The chain joins TRBV9 to TRBJ2-7, with D possibly TRBD2 on 8 matching bases. The V end lost 0 bases, the J end lost 2 bases, and 15 bases lay between the germline ends. The V gene's germline CDR1 is SGDLS and CDR2 YYNGEE. This CDR3 has 16 residues. CDR3 in DNA: TGTGCCAGCAGCGTAGGGGGTAGCGGGACAGCCTACGAGCAGTACTTC. This codes for CASSVGGSGTAYEQYF.

This clone was recorded once. The rearrangement joins TRBV7-3 to TRBJ1-2, with 8 positions matching TRBD1. Germline V CDR1 and CDR2: SGHTA, FQGTGA. V gave up 4 bases and J gave up 5 bases; unmatched junction bases: 9. CDR3 length: 15 amino acids. Written as DNA, the CDR3 is TGTGCCAGCAGCTCCTCTGGACAGGGAGGATATGGCTACACCTTC. This translates into CASSSSGQGGYGYTF.

The V and J genes are TRBV7-6 and TRBJ1-1; tentative D call: TRBD1 (6 bases). Germline assignment: CDR1 SGHVS and CDR2 FNYEAQ. The CDR3 extends over 15 amino acids. Trimming took 4 bases from V and 1 from J, leaving 13 bases between them. CDR3 DNA: TGTGCCAGCAGCTCCCAGGACAGCCCGAACACTGAAGCTTTCTTT. Its protein product is CASSSQDSPNTEAFF.

The gene calls are TRBV15 and TRBJ2-2; possibly TRBD2 for D (6 bases). Looked up from germline, CDR1 is LNHNV and CDR2 is YYDKDF (reference sequence). The CDR3 runs to 15 residues. Trimming stripped 0 bases from V and 6 bases from J, with 11 bases between. Here the CDR3 DNA reads TGTGCCACCAGCAGAGATGGGAGGTCGGCCGGGGAGCTGTTTTTT. Translation gives CATSRDGRSAGELFF.

J is TRBJ1-1 and V is TRBV28; no clear D gene. CDR3 size: 15 residues. Looked up from germline, CDR1 is MDHEN and CDR2 is SYDVKM. Trimming removed 5 bases from V and 1 base from J, with 14 bases in between. CDR3 sequence reads: CASSTEGRTNTEAFF. DNA for the CDR3: TGTGCCAGCAGTACCGAGGGCAGGACGAACACTGAAGCTTTCTTT.

The chain joins TRBV7-2 to TRBJ1-6; possible D gene TRBD1, 5 bases. Germline CDR1 reads SGHTA; CDR2 reads FQGNSA. The length of the CDR3 is 16 residues. Trimming stripped 0 bases from V and 7 bases from J, with 13 bases between. CDR3 region: CASSLAQGNNNSPLHF. The CDR3 DNA reads TGTGCCAGCAGCTTAGCGCAGGGCAATAACAATTCACCCCTCCACTTT.

The V gene is TRBV5-5, the J gene TRBJ2-5; 7 bases map to TRBD1. The CDR3 runs to 15 residues. J was trimmed by 1 base and V by 3 bases; bases with no gene match: 6. Looked up from germline, CDR1 is SGHKS and CDR2 is YYEKEE (reference sequence). In DNA, the CDR3 is TGTGCCAGCAGCTCAACGGACAGGATCCAAGAGACCCAGTACTTC. Translating gives CASSSTDRIQETQYF.

This chain joins TRBV12-5 and TRBJ2-1, with 8 bases matching TRBD1. There are 15 residues in the CDR3. With V trimmed by 6 bases and J by 9 bases, 13 bases remained unmatched. In germline, CDR1 is LGHNT, CDR2 FRNRAP. The CDR3 spells CASGQGATPWVEQFF. CDR3 bases: TGTGCTAGTGGGCAGGGGGCGACGCCTTGGGTTGAGCAGTTCTTC.

The CDR3 DNA sequence: TGTGCCAGTAGTCTGCGCCCGGGACTAGCGGGATACACCGGGGAGCTGTTTTTT. This codes for CASSLRPGLAGYTGELFF. The rearrangement uses TRBV19 and TRBJ2-2, with 13 bases aligning to TRBD2. The CDR3 is 18 residues long. Losses at the gene ends were 5 bases for V and 3 bases for J; bases not matched to a gene: 9. Germline CDR1 LNHDA, CDR2 SQIVND (reference sequence).

The rearrangement uses TRBV6-2 or TRBV6-3 and TRBJ1-1; a weak D match, TRBD1 (6 bases). This CDR3 has 15 amino acids. The germline gives CDR1 MNHEY, CDR2 SVGEGT. The germline V and J ends were trimmed by 5 bases and 1 base, with 14 bases remaining between them. DNA of the CDR3: TGTGCCAGCAGTCCAAGGGGGTTGCCGAACACTGAAGCTTTCTTT. It encodes CASSPRGLPNTEAFF.

The V gene is TRBV7-9, the J gene TRBJ1-3, with D possibly being TRBD1 (5 bases). V was clipped by 6 bases and J by 0 bases, with 12 bases between them. The CDR3 has 15 residues. CDR1 and CDR2 (germline): SEHNR, FQNEAQ (reference sequence). CDR3 region: CASSSTGYSGNTIYF. The CDR3 bases are TGTGCCAGCAGTTCCACAGGTTACTCTGGAAACACCATATATTTT.

This chain uses TRBV30 with TRBJ2-1, with 11 nucleotides matching TRBD2. V dropped 2 bases and J dropped 4; count of bases not matched to a gene: 7. The CDR3 loop spans 16 amino acids. The V gene's germline CDR1 is GTSNPN and CDR2 SVGIG (reference sequence). The CDR3 DNA reads TGTGCCTGGAGTCGTACGGGACTAGCGGTTTACAATGAGCAGTTCTTC. It yields the protein CAWSRTGLAVYNEQFF.

V gene TRBV2 combines with J gene TRBJ2-7, with 14 bases that match TRBD2. Germline CDR1 is SNHLY and CDR2 is FYNNEI. CDR3 length: 16 residues. V lost 3 bases and J lost 7; bases outside the gene matches: 8. The CDR3, as DNA: TGTGCCAGCAGTGAGTACCAGGGGACTAGCGGGGGAGAGCAGTACTTC. Translation gives CASSEYQGTSGGEQYF.

The rearrangement uses TRBV30 and TRBJ2-3, with a tentative D call TRBD2 (5 bases). Germline CDR1 and CDR2: GTSNPN and SVGIG (reference sequence). V lost 2 bases to trimming and J lost 5 bases, with 8 bases between them. The CDR3 consists of 12 residues. CDR3 residues: CAWSPTRDTQYF. The CDR3 region has the DNA TGTGCCTGGAGTCCCACTAGAGATACGCAGTATTTT.

The rearrangement uses TRBV21-1 and TRBJ1-1. TRBV21-1 is a pseudogene segment. The CDR3 consists of 18 residues. CDR3 amino acids: CASSKAFLKREMNTEAFF. The CDR3 bases are TGTGCCAGCAGCAAAGCGTTTTTAAAAAGGGAGATGAACACTGAAGCTTTCTTT.